A single sample is the source of the 18 T cell receptor beta chains below, sequenced in a study of T cell repertoires in cytomegalovirus infection. Antigen specificity for these receptors is unknown. TCRdb passed the reads through MiXCR, listing each CDR3 protein once. The sample has about 46,000 distinct CDR3 sequences, roughly a fifth seen once. Here the sequenced sample was CD8+ T cells from cultured PBMCs, taken from culture after CMV antigen stimulation. The source is a human donor in good health (CMV status not recorded). Some clones in this sample may be carry-over from other donors' samples.

The rearrangement links TRBV5-6 to TRBJ2-1; 15 bases line up with TRBD2. Germline values: CDR1 SGHDT, CDR2 YYEEEE. The length of the CDR3 is 15 residues. The junction had 5 bases not matched to a gene; V was cut back by 0 bases and J by 13 bases. CDR3 sequence reads: CASSLGTSGGDLQFF. The DNA of the CDR3 is TGTGCCAGCAGCTTGGGGACTAGCGGGGGGGATCTTCAGTTCTTC.

Only a few counts were recorded for this clonotype. In nucleotides, the CDR3 is TGTGCCAGCAGCTTAGTAGTCAACGGGGAGACCCAGTACTTC. Protein: CASSLVVNGETQYF. The chain carries TRBV11-3 and TRBJ2-5, with D hard to call. The CDR3 length is 14 residues. CDR1 is SGHNT, CDR2 YENEEA, per germline. The germline V and J ends were trimmed by 1 base and 5 bases, with 11 bases remaining between them.

This clonotype was detected many times. The V gene is TRBV10-3, the J gene TRBJ1-1, with TRBD1 identical over 11 bases. CDR3 length: 17 residues. J gave up 3 bases and V 1 base, and 7 bases lay outside the gene matches. In germline, CDR1 is ENHRY, CDR2 SYGVKD. CDR3 loop: CAISEYRTGGADTEAFF. The CDR3 DNA reads as TGTGCCATCAGTGAGTATAGGACAGGGGGCGCGGACACTGAAGCTTTCTTT.

The sample holds a few counts of this clonotype. The chain joins TRBV12-3 or TRBV12-4 to TRBJ1-6; D is unclear. The ends were cut back, 3 bases at V and 10 bases at J, with 7 bases in the middle. The CDR3 totals 12 residues. CDR3 DNA sequence: TGTGCCAGCAGTTTCCCCCGCTCACCCCTCCACTTT. Residues: CASSFPRSPLHF.

This clonotype appeared many times. This chain links TRBV7-2 with TRBJ1-3; weak D call: TRBD1 (5 bases). From germline, CDR1 is SGHTA and CDR2 FQGNSA. The CDR3 totals 16 residues. Trimming shortened V by 0 bases and J by 4 bases, and 13 bases separated the two germline ends. The CDR3 bases are TGTGCCAGCAGCTTAGCCGGATGGGGCCGGGGAAACACCATATATTTT. It yields the protein CASSLAGWGRGNTIYF.

This clonotype was seen a few times. The chain is built from TRBV6-2 or TRBV6-3 and TRBJ2-1; D may match TRBD1 or TRBD2 (6 bases each). The CDR3 length is 13 residues. V dropped 2 bases and J dropped 9 bases, with 11 bases sitting between them. Germline CDR1 reads MNHEY; CDR2 reads SVGEGT. CDR3: CASSYHGGLEQFF. The CDR3 DNA follows: TGTGCCAGCAGTTACCACGGGGGCCTTGAGCAGTTCTTC.

This clonotype was counted ten times or more. This chain joins TRBV7-2 and TRBJ2-5, with D possibly being TRBD1 or TRBD2 (6 bases each). The CDR3 spans 15 residues. CDR1 and CDR2 (germline): SGHTA, FQGNSA. With 1 base removed from V and 3 bases from J, the gap between germline ends came to 12 bases. CDR3 coding DNA: TGTGCCAGCAGCTTAGGGTGGAGGGGGGAAGAGACCCAGTACTTC. Its protein product is CASSLGWRGEETQYF.

This clonotype was picked up one time. The rearrangement joins TRBV11-2 to TRBJ2-5; D may match TRBD1 or TRBD2 (5 bases each). Germline loops: CDR1 SGHAT, CDR2 FQNNGV. The CDR3 has 15 residues. Deletions cut 0 bases from V and 3 bases from J, with 11 bases between. CDR3 loop: CASSLDLGTKETQYF. CDR3 DNA: TGTGCCAGCAGCTTAGATCTGGGGACGAAAGAGACCCAGTACTTC.

The V gene is TRBV9, the J gene TRBJ2-6, with D unresolved. The CDR3 extends over 16 amino acids. In germline, CDR1 is SGDLS, CDR2 YYNGEE. V gave up 3 bases and J gave up 1 base, with 11 bases separating them. In DNA form, the CDR3 reads TGTGCCAGCAGCGCCCGGTCCTCATCTGGGGCCAACGTCCTGACTTTC. Protein sequence: CASSARSSSGANVLTF.

This clonotype was seen repeatedly, ten times or more. The V call is TRBV27, the J call TRBJ2-1; 10 bases map to TRBD2. The CDR3 totals 18 residues. After removal of 2 bases from V and 3 bases from J, the junction contained 10 bases not matched to a gene. Germline CDR1 and CDR2: MNHEY and SMNVEV (reference sequence). This CDR3 reads CASSLNPSGGLFYNEQFF. DNA for the CDR3: TGTGCCAGCAGTTTAAACCCTAGCGGGGGCCTTTTCTACAATGAGCAGTTCTTC.

This clonotype appeared many times. The chain links TRBV30 to TRBJ2-7; D is uncertain. The ends were cut back, 3 bases at V and 6 bases at J, with 12 bases in the middle. CDR3 length equals 12 residues. CDR1 and CDR2 from the germline V gene are GTSNPN and SVGIG (reference sequence). The DNA for the CDR3 is TGTGCCTGGAGACCGGACGGGCCCGAGCAGTACTTC. It is translated as CAWRPDGPEQYF.

The sample holds a few counts of this clonotype. The V call is TRBV5-6, the J call TRBJ1-5, with D possibly TRBD1 on 5 matching bases. The V and J ends lost 0 bases and 7 bases respectively, with 11 bases between them. The CDR3 sequence is 14 residues long. Germline-derived CDR1 and CDR2 are SGHDT and YYEEEE. Here the CDR3 reads CASSLGGTGQPQHF. The CDR3 DNA follows: TGTGCCAGCAGCTTGGGCGGGACGGGGCAGCCCCAGCATTTT.

This clonotype was recorded many times. The chain employs TRBV2 and TRBJ2-2, with TRBD1 matching over 7 bases. Per the germline V gene, CDR1 is SNHLY and CDR2 is FYNNEI. The CDR3 spans 13 residues. The J segment lost 4 bases and the V segment lost 10 bases, leaving 6 bases of the junction unmatched. CDR3 DNA: TGTGCCACCAGGGGGTCGGCCACCGGGGAGCTGTTTTTT. Amino acids: CATRGSATGELFF. Full variable domain (rest looked up from reference TRBV2 and TRBJ2-2): EPEVTQTPSHQVTQMGQEVILRCVPISNHLYFYWYRQILGQKVEFLVSFYNNEISEKSEIFDDQFSVERPDGSNFTLKIRSTKLEDSAMYFCATRGSATGELFFGEGSRLTVL.

This clonotype has only a few counts. The genes are TRBV7-9 and TRBJ1-1, with a possible D match to TRBD1 (6 bases). From germline, CDR1 is SEHNR and CDR2 FQNEAQ (reference sequence). This CDR3 is 14 amino acids long. The V and J ends lost 5 bases and 4 bases respectively, with 14 bases between them. CDR3 bases: TGTGCCAGCAGCACGCGAACAGGGCTCACTGAAGCTTTCTTT. Translating gives CASSTRTGLTEAFF.

The chain has TRBV29-1 and TRBJ2-1; 16 bases line up with TRBD2. The V segment lost 4 bases and the J segment 6 bases; nucleotides outside the gene matches: 3. The CDR3 totals 15 residues. Germline V CDR1 and CDR2: SQVTM, ANQGSEA. CDR3 DNA sequence: TGCAGCGTTGCCGGGACTAGCGGGAGGGTCAATGAGCAGTTCTTC. It is translated as CSVAGTSGRVNEQFF.

Ten or more counts support this clonotype. The junction departs from the called germline gene at one end, perhaps through a read error. The rearrangement links TRBV5-5 to TRBJ2-7, with no clear D. This CDR3 is built from 14 residues. Germline loops: CDR1 SGHKS, CDR2 YYEKEE (reference sequence). The CDR3 region is CASRLDEWNYEQYF. Written as DNA, the CDR3 is TGTGCCAGCAGGTTGGATGAATGGAACTACGAGCAGTACTTC.

Ten or more counts support this clonotype. The chain recombines TRBV6-1 with TRBJ1-5, with D possibly TRBD1 on 6 matching bases. With 7 bases removed from V and 2 bases from J, the gap between germline ends came to 21 bases. From germline, CDR1 is MNHNS and CDR2 SASEGT. This CDR3 spans 17 amino acids. The CDR3 loop reads CASNSAFGGAGNQPQHF. CDR3 nucleotides: TGTGCCAGCAATTCCGCTTTCGGGGGGGCAGGCAATCAGCCCCAGCATTTT.

In its sample, this clonotype was seen a few times. CDR3 nucleotides: TGTGCCAGCAGCACCGGACAGGGGCCCAATCAGCCCCAGCATTTT. Translation: CASSTGQGPNQPQHF. The rearrangement links TRBV5-6 to TRBJ1-5; 9 bases line up with TRBD1. The germline V gene has CDR1 SGHDT and CDR2 YYEEEE. This CDR3 spans 15 amino acids. V lost 4 bases, J lost 3 bases, and 5 bases stayed unmatched.